The rows below give T cell receptor beta chains drawn from one sample of a study of chronic HIV infection and antiretroviral therapy. TCRdb redid the calling of the 5' RACE reads with MiXCR, one entry per CDR3 protein. The sample has 30,000 to 45,000 distinct CDR3 sequences; approximately 7.4% are singletons. Sequencing input: peripheral blood. The receptors shown here come from an adult who had HIV and had not received antiretroviral therapy, or was an uninfected healthy control (not recorded which). The CDR3 runs from the conserved cysteine through the conserved F or W. D genes are given only for firm matches. Size tells how often a clone was seen (once, few, many) or the class of an expanded clone, and some rows leave it out.

v_gene: TRBV7-9
abundance: few
j_gene: TRBJ2-3
len: 15
d_gene: .
CDR3nt: TGTGCCAGCAGCTTACCTTCTGGGGACTCAGATACGCAGTATTTT
CDR3aa: CASSLPSGDSDTQYF

v_gene: TRBV7-8
abundance: few
j_gene: TRBJ1-2
len: 14
d_gene: TRBD1
CDR3nt: TGTGCCAGCAGCTTTAACCGGGACAGCTATGGCTACACCTTC
CDR3aa: CASSFNRDSYGYTF

v_gene: TRBV28
abundance: .
j_gene: TRBJ1-1
len: 14
d_gene: .
CDR3nt: TGTGCCAGCAGTTTAGTTCGGCAGGGGAGTGAAGCTTTCTTT
CDR3aa: CASSLVRQGSEAFF

v_gene: TRBV28
abundance: medium-sized
j_gene: TRBJ2-3
len: 14
d_gene: TRBD2
CDR3nt: TGTGCCAGCAGCCGAGCGGGAGAGGCAGATACGCAGTATTTT
CDR3aa: CASSRAGEADTQYF

v_gene: TRBV29-1
abundance: .
j_gene: TRBJ2-5
len: 12
d_gene: .
CDR3nt: TGCAGCGTTGGGACGGACCAAGAGACCCAGTACTTC
CDR3aa: CSVGTDQETQYF

v_gene: TRBV28
abundance: many
j_gene: TRBJ2-7
len: 13
d_gene: TRBD2
CDR3nt: TGTGCCAGCAGCGGACTAGTGGTCTACGAGCAGTACTTC
CDR3aa: CASSGLVVYEQYF

v_gene: TRBV25-1
abundance: few
j_gene: TRBJ2-1
len: 15
d_gene: TRBD2
CDR3nt: TGTGCCAGCAGTGGGGACTATAGCTCCTACAATGAGCAGTTCTTC
CDR3aa: CASSGDYSSYNEQFF

v_gene: TRBV20-1
abundance: .
j_gene: TRBJ2-1
len: 18
d_gene: TRBD2
CDR3nt: TGCAGTGCTAGCGAAGGCGGTAGCGGGAGGACTCCCTACAATGAGCAGTTCTTC
CDR3aa: CSASEGGSGRTPYNEQFF

v_gene: TRBV29-1
abundance: few
j_gene: TRBJ1-3
len: 12
d_gene: .
CDR3nt: TGCAGCGTCCGGACCGCTGGAAACACCATATATTTT
CDR3aa: CSVRTAGNTIYF

v_gene: TRBV27
abundance: many
j_gene: TRBJ2-7
len: 10
d_gene: .
CDR3nt: TGTGCCGTCCGTTCCTACGAGCAGTACTTC
CDR3aa: CAVRSYEQYF

v_gene: TRBV5-5
abundance: .
j_gene: TRBJ2-7
len: 15
d_gene: TRBD1
CDR3nt: TGTGCCAGCAGCTTGACTGGACAGGGGTTCTACGAGCAGTACTTC
CDR3aa: CASSLTGQGFYEQYF

v_gene: TRBV20-1
abundance: .
j_gene: TRBJ2-7
len: 12
d_gene: .
CDR3nt: TGCAGTGCTCTCGTTTCGGCGGACGAGCAGTACTTC
CDR3aa: CSALVSADEQYF

v_gene: TRBV7-7
abundance: many
j_gene: TRBJ1-2
len: 12
d_gene: .
CDR3nt: TGTGCCAGCAGCTTAGCAAGCTATGGCTACACCTTC
CDR3aa: CASSLASYGYTF

v_gene: TRBV10-3
abundance: many
j_gene: TRBJ2-7
len: 14
d_gene: .
CDR3nt: TGTGCCATCAGTGACCCGGGGCTAAGTTACGAGCAGTACTTC
CDR3aa: CAISDPGLSYEQYF

v_gene: TRBV13
abundance: many
j_gene: TRBJ2-2
len: 18
d_gene: .
CDR3nt: TGTGCCAGCAGCGTTAAGTCGGGGGTCCCATTGAACACCGGGGAGCTGTTTTTT
CDR3aa: CASSVKSGVPLNTGELFF

v_gene: TRBV5-1
abundance: many
j_gene: TRBJ1-2
len: 15
d_gene: .
CDR3nt: TGCGCCAGCAGCTTGAGCAACGGAGCTAACTATGGCTACACCTTC
CDR3aa: CASSLSNGANYGYTF

v_gene: TRBV29-1
abundance: many
j_gene: TRBJ2-7
len: 12
d_gene: .
CDR3nt: TGCAGCGTTGACGAGGGGGCGGGGGAGCAGTACTTC
CDR3aa: CSVDEGAGEQYF

v_gene: TRBV7-2
abundance: many
j_gene: TRBJ1-5
len: 13
d_gene: .
CDR3nt: TGTGCCAGCAGCTACATTCATGGGCAGCCCCAGCATTTT
CDR3aa: CASSYIHGQPQHF

v_gene: TRBV28
abundance: few
j_gene: TRBJ2-7
len: 16
d_gene: TRBD2
CDR3nt: TGTGCCAGCAGTCTCGACACTAGCGGGAGGCCCTACGAGCAGTACTTC
CDR3aa: CASSLDTSGRPYEQYF

v_gene: TRBV29-1
abundance: few
j_gene: TRBJ2-5
len: 10
d_gene: .
CDR3nt: TGCAGCGTTGTACGGGAGACCCAGTACTTC
CDR3aa: CSVVRETQYF

v_gene: TRBV5-6
abundance: few
j_gene: TRBJ2-1
len: 16
d_gene: TRBD1
CDR3nt: TGTGCCAGCAGCTTGGAGCAGGGGGAGATACACAATGAGCAGTTCTTC
CDR3aa: CASSLEQGEIHNEQFF

v_gene: TRBV27
abundance: many
j_gene: TRBJ1-6
len: 16
d_gene: .
CDR3nt: TGTGCCAGCAGTCTTGAGAGTAGCTCCTATAATTCACCCCTCCACTTT
CDR3aa: CASSLESSSYNSPLHF